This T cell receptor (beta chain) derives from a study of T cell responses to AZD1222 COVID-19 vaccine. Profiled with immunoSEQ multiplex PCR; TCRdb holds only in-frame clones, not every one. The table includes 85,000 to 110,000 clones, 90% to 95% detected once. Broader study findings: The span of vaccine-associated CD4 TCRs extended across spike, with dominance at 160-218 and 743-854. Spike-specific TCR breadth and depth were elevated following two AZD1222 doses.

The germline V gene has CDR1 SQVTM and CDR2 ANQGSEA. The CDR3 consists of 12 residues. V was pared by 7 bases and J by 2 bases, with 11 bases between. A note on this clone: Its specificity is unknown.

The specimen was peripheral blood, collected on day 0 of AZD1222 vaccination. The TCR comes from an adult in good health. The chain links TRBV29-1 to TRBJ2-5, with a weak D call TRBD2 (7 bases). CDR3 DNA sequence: TGCAGCGGCGGGGGCCATCAAGAGACCCAGTACTTC. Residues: CSGGGHQETQYF. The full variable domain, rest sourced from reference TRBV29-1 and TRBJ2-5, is SAVISQKPSRDICQRGTSLTIQCQVDSQVTMMFWYRQQPGQSLTLIATANQGSEATYESGFVIDKFPISRPNLTFSTLTVSNMSPEDSSIYLCSGGGHQETQYFGPGTRLLVL.